This TCR beta chain comes out of a study of PD-1 blockade in mismatch repair-deficient tumors. V was clipped by 5 bases and J by 3 bases; unmatched bases: 14. The CDR3 has 17 residues. Germline V gene sequence: CDR1 SGHTS, CDR2 YDEGEE. Some clones are missing from TCRdb's copy, which holds only in-frame ones; the method was immunoSEQ multiplex PCR. The repertoire consists of 55,000 to 85,000 clones, with around four fifths occurring once and the leading ten covering approximately 5%. This chain joins TRBV5-8 and TRBJ2-1, with 7 bases fitting TRBD2. The origin of this receptor is an adult with mismatch repair-deficient cancer. This specimen consisted of peripheral blood, obtained 2 weeks after starting pembrolizumab. The CDR3 protein is CASRWMRETISYNEQFF. The CDR3 DNA is TGTGCCAGCAGGTGGATGCGGGAGACTATTAGCTACAATGAGCAGTTCTTC.